The 9 T cell receptor beta chains given below trace back to one sample, sequenced in a study of cytomegalovirus exposure and HLA in healthy donors (dated 2017 in TCRdb). Library preparation employed the immunoSEQ multiplex PCR assay. A mixture of 60 forward primers for TCR Vbeta segments and 13 reverse primers for TCR Jbeta segments was used in the multiplex PCR. TCRdb took over this immuneACCESS table, retaining in-frame rearrangements with V and J assigned. Such tables are incomplete; in checked studies, under half of the missing clones stem from an unresolved V gene, and the remainder is unexplained. Present in this sample are some 60,000 clones, around 80% of which were seen just once. The top ten clones comprise 6% of the sample. Source material: PBMCs. The receptors were gathered from a male donor in good health and CMV-seronegative.

With respect to this clone: Additional DNA sequences in this sample encode the identical CDR3. The J gene is TRBJ2-5, the V gene TRBV5-6; TRBD1 might be the D (5 bases). Germline lookup yields CDR1 SGHDT and CDR2 YYEEEE. V gave up 4 bases and J gave up 5 bases, with 12 bases separating them. The CDR3 has 13 residues. The CDR3 DNA reads TGTGCCAGCAGCCAAGGGGCTCGGGAGACCCAGTACTTC. Protein sequence: CASSQGARETQYF.

This clone was seen just once. The V call is TRBV14, the J call TRBJ2-4; 8 positions agree with TRBD1. Looked up from germline, CDR1 is SGHDN and CDR2 is FVKESK. The CDR3 spans 16 residues. V lost 0 bases and J lost 8; bases outside the gene matches: 9. CDR3 DNA: TGTGCCAGCAGCCAAGATCGGCAGGGGGCTTGGGACATTCAGTACTTC. Residues: CASSQDRQGAWDIQYF.

The chain employs TRBV5-4 and TRBJ2-7; D is uncertain. The germline CDR1 and CDR2 sequences are SGHNT and YYREEE (reference sequence). The CDR3 covers 11 residues. The V end was cut by 3 bases, the J end by 1 base, with 2 bases between. CDR3 in amino acids: CASSSSYEQYF. CDR3 nucleotides: TGTGCCAGCAGCTCTTCCTACGAGCAGTACTTC.

This clone appeared a single time. The CDR3 spells CASSLDGGTYEQYF. The CDR3 DNA reads as TGCGCCAGCAGCTTGGATGGGGGGACCTACGAGCAGTACTTC. V gene TRBV5-1 combines with J gene TRBJ2-7; D perhaps matches TRBD2 (6 bases). CDR1 SGHRS and CDR2 YFSETQ come from the germline V gene. CDR3 length: 14 amino acids. Trimming took 0 bases from V and 2 from J, leaving 9 bases between them.

The chain uses TRBV2 and TRBJ1-4; tentatively, D is TRBD1 (6 bases). V gave up 10 bases and J gave up 5 bases, with 14 bases separating them. There are 13 residues in the CDR3. Germline values: CDR1 SNHLY, CDR2 FYNNEI. The DNA of the CDR3 is TGTGCCATTGGTGCCAGGGGAAATGAAAAACTGTTTTTT. Its translation: CAIGARGNEKLFF.

This clone occurred a few times. The chain is built from TRBV5-4 and TRBJ2-4, with 8 bases lining up with TRBD1. Germline trimming cut 2 bases from V and 2 bases from J; bases unmatched to any gene: 3. This CDR3 spans 15 amino acids. CDR1 and CDR2 from the germline V gene are SGHNT and YYREEE (reference sequence). CDR3 region: CASSFSGGTKNIQYF. The DNA of the CDR3 is TGTGCCAGCAGCTTTTCAGGGGGCACCAAAAACATTCAGTACTTC.

This clone has a single count. J is TRBJ2-3 and V is TRBV19, with 9 bases identical to TRBD1. Trimming at V came to 5 bases and at J to 4 bases, leaving 10 bases not matched to a gene. The germline CDR1 and CDR2 sequences are LNHDA and SQIVND (reference sequence). There are 16 residues in the CDR3. The DNA for the CDR3 is TGTGCCAGTAGTGTTACAGGGGGCGCGTGGCCAGATACGCAGTATTTT. It is translated as CASSVTGGAWPDTQYF.

The rearrangement joins TRBV4-3 to TRBJ2-1; 12 nucleotides line up with TRBD2. J was trimmed by 4 bases and V by 0 bases; bases with no gene match: 4. The CDR3 sequence is 17 residues long. CDR1 LGHNA and CDR2 YSLEER come from the germline V gene. CDR3 region: CASSQEASGGAYNEQFF. DNA of the CDR3: TGCGCCAGCAGCCAAGAGGCTAGCGGGGGGGCATACAATGAGCAGTTCTTC.

This chain links TRBV4-3 with TRBJ1-2; D may be TRBD1 (6 bases). The CDR3 runs to 15 residues. V was cut by 1 base and J by 8 bases, with 17 bases left in between. Germline V gene data show CDR1 as LGHNA and CDR2 as YSLEER. The CDR3 nucleotides read TGCGCCAGCAGCCAAGGTTGGTCAGGGGTCGACGGCTACACCTTC. It translates to CASSQGWSGVDGYTF.